This TCR beta chain was documented in a study of PD-1 blockade in classical Hodgkin lymphoma. Sample time point: cycle 4 day 1 (C4D1), after five to seven weeks of nivolumab. All patients experienced relapse after autologous stem cell transplantation, and brentuximab vedotin exposure was variable. Applied to thawed PBMCs, magnetic negative selection was the method used to isolate CD8+ T cells. The assay was immunoSEQ multiplex PCR, and TCRdb's table has in-frame clones only and misses some. The top ten hold roughly 7.3% of the sample, which has 15,000 to 25,000 clones, over 65% seen once. This clone was seen only once. The source of this sequence is a human donor with classical Hodgkin lymphoma. The sequencing used CD8+ T cells from blood, collected before the fourth cycle of nivolumab.

CDR3 sequence reads: CASSVASLENDEQYF. The CDR3, as DNA: TGTGCCAGCAGCGTAGCTTCGCTAGAAAATGATGAGCAGTACTTC. This sequence joins TRBV9 and TRBJ2-7; D call uncertain. The CDR3 sequence is 15 residues long. Trimming cost V 0 bases and J 7 bases, with 17 bases left between them. Looked up from germline, CDR1 is SGDLS and CDR2 is YYNGEE.